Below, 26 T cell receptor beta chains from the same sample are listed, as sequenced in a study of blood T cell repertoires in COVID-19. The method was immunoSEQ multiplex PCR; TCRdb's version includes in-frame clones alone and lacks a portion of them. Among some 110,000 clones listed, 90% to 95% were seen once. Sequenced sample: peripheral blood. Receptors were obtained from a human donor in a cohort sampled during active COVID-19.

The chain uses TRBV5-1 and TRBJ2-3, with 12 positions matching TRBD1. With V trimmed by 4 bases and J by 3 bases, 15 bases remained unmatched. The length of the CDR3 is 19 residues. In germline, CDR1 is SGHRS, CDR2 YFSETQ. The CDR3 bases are TGCGCCAGCAGCATTCTCTACACCGGGACAGGGGGCAATACAGATACGCAGTATTTT. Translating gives CASSILYTGTGGNTDTQYF.

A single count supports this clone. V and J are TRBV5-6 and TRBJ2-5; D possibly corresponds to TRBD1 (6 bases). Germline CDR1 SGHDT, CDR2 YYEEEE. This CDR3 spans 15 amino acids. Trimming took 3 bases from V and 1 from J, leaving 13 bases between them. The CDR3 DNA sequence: TGTGCCAGCAGCTCCCCGGACAGCTCCCAAGAGACCCAGTACTTC. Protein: CASSSPDSSQETQYF.

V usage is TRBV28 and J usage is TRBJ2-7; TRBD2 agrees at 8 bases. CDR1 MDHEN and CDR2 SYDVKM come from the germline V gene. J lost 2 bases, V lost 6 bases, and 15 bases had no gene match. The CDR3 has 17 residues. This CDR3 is CASRKISSSGLTYEQYF. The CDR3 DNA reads TGTGCCAGCAGAAAAATCTCCTCTAGCGGGCTTACCTACGAGCAGTACTTC.

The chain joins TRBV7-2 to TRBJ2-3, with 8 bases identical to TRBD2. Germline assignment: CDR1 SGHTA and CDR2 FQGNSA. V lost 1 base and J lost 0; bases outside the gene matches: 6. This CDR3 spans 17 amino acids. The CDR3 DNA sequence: TGTGCCAGCAGCTTAGGCCCAGCGGGGGTGAGCACAGATACGCAGTATTTT. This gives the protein CASSLGPAGVSTDTQYF.

The CDR3 reads CASRPDFGTYEQYF. Here the CDR3 DNA reads TGTGCCAGCAGACCGGACTTCGGCACCTACGAGCAGTACTTC. The chain is built from TRBV5-4 and TRBJ2-7, with a tentative D call TRBD2 (5 bases). V lost 5 bases and J lost 2, with 14 bases in between. CDR3 size: 14 residues. Germline CDR1 SGHNT, CDR2 YYREEE (reference sequence).

DNA for the CDR3: TGTGCCAGCAGCCACGACAGCCAAGAGACCCAGTACTTC. Protein sequence: CASSHDSQETQYF. This chain uses TRBV5-8 with TRBJ2-5, with D possibly being TRBD1 (5 bases). CDR1 and CDR2 from the germline V gene are SGHTS and YDEGEE. Trimming shortened V by 4 bases and J by 1 base, and 8 bases separated the two germline ends. The CDR3 loop spans 13 amino acids. Full variable domain (remainder filled in from reference TRBV5-8 and TRBJ2-5): EAGVTQSPTHLIKTRGQQATLRCSPISGHTSVYWYQQALGLGLQFLLWYDEGEERNRGNFPPRFSGRQFPNYSSELNVNALELEDSALYLCASSHDSQETQYFGPGTRLLVL.

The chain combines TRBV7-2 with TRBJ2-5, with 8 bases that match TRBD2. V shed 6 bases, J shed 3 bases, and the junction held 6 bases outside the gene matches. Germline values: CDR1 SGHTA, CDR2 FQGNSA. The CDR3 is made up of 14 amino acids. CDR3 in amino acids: CASRKSGREETQYF. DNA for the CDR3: TGTGCCAGCAGAAAGAGCGGGAGAGAAGAGACCCAGTACTTC.

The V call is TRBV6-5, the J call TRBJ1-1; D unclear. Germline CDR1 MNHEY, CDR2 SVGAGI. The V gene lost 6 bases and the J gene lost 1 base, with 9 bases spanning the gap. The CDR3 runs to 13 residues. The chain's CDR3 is CASRLTGNTEAFF. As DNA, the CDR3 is TGTGCCAGCAGACTGACGGGGAACACTGAAGCTTTCTTT.

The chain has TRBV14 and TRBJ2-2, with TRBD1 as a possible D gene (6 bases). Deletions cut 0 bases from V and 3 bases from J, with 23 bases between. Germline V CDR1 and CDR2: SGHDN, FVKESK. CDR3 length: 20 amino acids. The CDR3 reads CASSQEAKGVWFVDTGELFF. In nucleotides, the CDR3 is TGTGCCAGCAGCCAAGAGGCGAAGGGGGTTTGGTTTGTCGACACCGGGGAGCTGTTTTTT.

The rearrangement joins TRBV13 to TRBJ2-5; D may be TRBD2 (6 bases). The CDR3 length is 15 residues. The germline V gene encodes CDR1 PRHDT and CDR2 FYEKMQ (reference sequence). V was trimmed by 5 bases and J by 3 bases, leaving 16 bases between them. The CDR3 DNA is TGTGCCAGCAGCCAACGGGACTGGGCCAAAGAGACCCAGTACTTC. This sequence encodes CASSQRDWAKETQYF.

The CDR3 bases are TGTGCCAGCGGCCTTCAACCGGGACAGGGGGCCCACGAGCAGTACTTC. As protein: CASGLQPGQGAHEQYF. The chain links TRBV2 to TRBJ2-7, with TRBD1 identical over 12 bases. Trimming cost V 8 bases and J 5 bases; bases outside gene matches: 13. From germline, CDR1 is SNHLY and CDR2 FYNNEI. CDR3 length: 16 residues.

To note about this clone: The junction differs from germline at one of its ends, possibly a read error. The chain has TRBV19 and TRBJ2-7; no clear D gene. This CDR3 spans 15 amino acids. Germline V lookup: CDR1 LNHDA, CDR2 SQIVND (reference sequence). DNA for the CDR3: TGTGCCAGTAGGCTCACACACGACGGGTTCGTTTTTCCCGCATTC. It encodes CASRLTHDGFVFPAF.

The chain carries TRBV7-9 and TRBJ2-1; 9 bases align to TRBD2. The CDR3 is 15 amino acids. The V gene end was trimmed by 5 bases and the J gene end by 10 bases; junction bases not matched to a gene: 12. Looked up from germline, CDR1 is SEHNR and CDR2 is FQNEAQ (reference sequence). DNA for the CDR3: TGTGCCAGCAGCACCCCCCTCGCGGGAGGGGGGGAGCAGTTCTTC. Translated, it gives CASSTPLAGGGEQFF.

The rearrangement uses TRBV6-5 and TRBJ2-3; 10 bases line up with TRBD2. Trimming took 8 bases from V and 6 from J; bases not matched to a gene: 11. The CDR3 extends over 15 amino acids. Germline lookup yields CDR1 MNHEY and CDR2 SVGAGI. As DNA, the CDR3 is TGTGCCAGCCAGAGCGGGAGGGCCCAATTGGATACGCAGTATTTT. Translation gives CASQSGRAQLDTQYF.

In DNA, the CDR3 is TGTGCCAGCAGGGGGGGTGGGGCGCTGACAGCTGGAGGAAGGACCCAGTACTTC. This codes for CASRGGGALTAGGRTQYF. V gene TRBV28 combines with J gene TRBJ2-5; weak D call: TRBD2 (6 bases). The CDR3 has 18 residues. CDR1 and CDR2 from the germline V gene are MDHEN and SYDVKM. Trimming took off 6 bases at V and 7 bases at J, with 30 bases between the two ends. Variable domain in full (rest from reference TRBV28 and TRBJ2-5): DVKVTQSSRYLVKRTGEKVFLECVQDMDHENMFWYRQDPGLGLRLIYFSYDVKMKEKGDIPEGYSVSREKKERFSLILESASTNQTSMYLCASRGGGALTAGGRTQYFGPGTRLLVL.

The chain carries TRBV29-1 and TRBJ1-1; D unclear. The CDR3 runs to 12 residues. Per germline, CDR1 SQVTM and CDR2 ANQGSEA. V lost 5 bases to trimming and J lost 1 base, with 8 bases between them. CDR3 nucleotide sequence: TGCAGCGTTCGGAGACCGAACACTGAAGCTTTCTTT. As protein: CSVRRPNTEAFF.

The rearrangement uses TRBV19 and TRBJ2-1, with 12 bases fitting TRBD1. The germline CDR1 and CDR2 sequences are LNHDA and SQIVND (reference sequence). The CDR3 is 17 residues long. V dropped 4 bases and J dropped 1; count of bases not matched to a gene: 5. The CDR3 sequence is CASSTGTGGGSYNEQFF. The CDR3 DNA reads TGTGCCAGTAGTACCGGGACAGGGGGCGGGTCCTACAATGAGCAGTTCTTC.

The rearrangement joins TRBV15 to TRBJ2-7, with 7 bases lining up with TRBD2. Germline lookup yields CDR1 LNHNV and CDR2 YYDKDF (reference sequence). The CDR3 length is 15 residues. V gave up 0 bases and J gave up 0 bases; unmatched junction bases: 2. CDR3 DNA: TGTGCCACCAGCAGAGACCCTAGCGGCTCCTACGAGCAGTACTTC. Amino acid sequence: CATSRDPSGSYEQYF. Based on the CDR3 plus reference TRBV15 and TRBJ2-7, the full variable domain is DAMVIQNPRYQVTQFGKPVTLSCSQTLNHNVMYWYQQKSSQAPKLLFHYYDKDFNNEADTPDNFQSRRPNTSFCFLDIRSPGLGDTAMYLCATSRDPSGSYEQYFGPGTRLTVT.

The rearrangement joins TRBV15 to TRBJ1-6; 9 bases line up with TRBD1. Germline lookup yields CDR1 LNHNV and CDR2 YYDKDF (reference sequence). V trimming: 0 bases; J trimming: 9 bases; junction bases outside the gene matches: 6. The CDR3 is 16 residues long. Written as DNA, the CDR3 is TGTGCCACCAGCAGAGAGAGGACAGGGGTGCGTTCACCCCTCCACTTT. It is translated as CATSRERTGVRSPLHF.

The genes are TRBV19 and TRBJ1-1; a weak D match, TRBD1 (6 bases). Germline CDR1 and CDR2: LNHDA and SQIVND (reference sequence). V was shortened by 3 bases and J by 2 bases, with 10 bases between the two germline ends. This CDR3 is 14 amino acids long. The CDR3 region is CASSIVRGNTEAFF. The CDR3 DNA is TGTGCCAGTAGTATCGTCAGGGGTAACACTGAAGCTTTCTTT.

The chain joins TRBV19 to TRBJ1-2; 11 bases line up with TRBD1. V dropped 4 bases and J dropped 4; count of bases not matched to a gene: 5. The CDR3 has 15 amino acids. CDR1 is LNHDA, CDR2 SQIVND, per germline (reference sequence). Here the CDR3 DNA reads TGTGCCAGTAGTAGGAGGACAGGGGGCTCCTATGGCTACACCTTC. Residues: CASSRRTGGSYGYTF. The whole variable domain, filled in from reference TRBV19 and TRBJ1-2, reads DGGITQSPKYLFRKEGQNVTLSCEQNLNHDAMYWYRQDPGQGLRLIYYSQIVNDFQKGDIAEGYSVSREKKESFPLTVTSAQKNPTAFYLCASSRRTGGSYGYTFGSGTRLTVV.

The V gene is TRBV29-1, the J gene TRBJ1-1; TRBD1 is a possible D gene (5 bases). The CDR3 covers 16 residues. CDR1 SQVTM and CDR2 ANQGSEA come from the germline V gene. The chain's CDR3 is CTIREGSALPGTEAFF. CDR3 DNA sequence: TGCACCATCCGGGAGGGGTCCGCCCTGCCCGGGACTGAAGCTTTCTTT.

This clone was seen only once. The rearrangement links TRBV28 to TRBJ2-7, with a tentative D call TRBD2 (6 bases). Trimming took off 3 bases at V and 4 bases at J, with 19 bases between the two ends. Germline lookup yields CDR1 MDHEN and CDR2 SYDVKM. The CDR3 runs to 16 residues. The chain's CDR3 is CASSFERERWGYEQYF. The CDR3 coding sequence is TGTGCCAGCAGTTTTGAACGGGAGCGGTGGGGGTACGAGCAGTACTTC.

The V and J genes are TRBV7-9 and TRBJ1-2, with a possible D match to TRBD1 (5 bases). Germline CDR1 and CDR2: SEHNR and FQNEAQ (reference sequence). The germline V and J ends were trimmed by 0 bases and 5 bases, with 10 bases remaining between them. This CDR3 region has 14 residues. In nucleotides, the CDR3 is TGTGCCAGCAGCTTAGCCACGGCAGGGTATGGCTACACCTTC. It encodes CASSLATAGYGYTF.

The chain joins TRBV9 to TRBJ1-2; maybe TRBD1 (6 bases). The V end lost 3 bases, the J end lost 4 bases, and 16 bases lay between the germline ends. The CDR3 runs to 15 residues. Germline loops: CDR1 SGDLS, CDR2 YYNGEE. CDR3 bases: TGTGCCAGCAGCGGACAGGACAGTTCAATCTATGGCTACACCTTC. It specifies CASSGQDSSIYGYTF.

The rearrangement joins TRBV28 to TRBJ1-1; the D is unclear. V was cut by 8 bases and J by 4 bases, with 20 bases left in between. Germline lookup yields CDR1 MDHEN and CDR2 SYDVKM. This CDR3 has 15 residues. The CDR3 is CASVRGLEGSTEAFF. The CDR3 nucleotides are TGTGCCAGCGTTAGAGGACTCGAAGGATCCACTGAAGCTTTCTTT.